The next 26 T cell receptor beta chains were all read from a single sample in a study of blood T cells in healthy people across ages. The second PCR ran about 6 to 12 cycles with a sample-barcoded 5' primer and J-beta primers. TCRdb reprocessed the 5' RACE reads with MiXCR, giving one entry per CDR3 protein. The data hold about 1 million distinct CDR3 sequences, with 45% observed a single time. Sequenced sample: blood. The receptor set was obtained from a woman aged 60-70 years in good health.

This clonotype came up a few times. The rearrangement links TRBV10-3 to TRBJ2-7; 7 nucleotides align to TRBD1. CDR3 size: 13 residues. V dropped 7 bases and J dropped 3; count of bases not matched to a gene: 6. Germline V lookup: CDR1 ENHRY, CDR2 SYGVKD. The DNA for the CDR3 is TGTGCCATCAAAGGTACAGGGGTCTACGAGCAGTACTTC. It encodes CAIKGTGVYEQYF.

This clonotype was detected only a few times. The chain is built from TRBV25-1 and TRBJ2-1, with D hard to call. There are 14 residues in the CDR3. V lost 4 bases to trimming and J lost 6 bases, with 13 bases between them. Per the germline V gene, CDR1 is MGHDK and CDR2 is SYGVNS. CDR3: CASSVTGRTNEQFF. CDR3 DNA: TGTGCCAGCAGTGTAACCGGGCGTACCAATGAGCAGTTCTTC.

CDR3 bases: TGTGCCAGCAGCCAAGCCAAGGGTGGCACAGATACGCAGTATTTT. As protein: CASSQAKGGTDTQYF. The V call is TRBV14, the J call TRBJ2-3, with D unclear. The V gene lost 1 base and the J gene lost 1 base, with 9 bases spanning the gap. The CDR3 is made up of 15 amino acids. Looked up from germline, CDR1 is SGHDN and CDR2 is FVKESK.

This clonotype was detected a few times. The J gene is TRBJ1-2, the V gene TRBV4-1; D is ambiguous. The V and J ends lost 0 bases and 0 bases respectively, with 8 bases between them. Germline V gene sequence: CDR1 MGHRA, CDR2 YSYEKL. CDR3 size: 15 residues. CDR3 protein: CASSQDNFPNYGYTF. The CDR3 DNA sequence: TGCGCCAGCAGCCAAGATAACTTTCCTAACTATGGCTACACCTTC.

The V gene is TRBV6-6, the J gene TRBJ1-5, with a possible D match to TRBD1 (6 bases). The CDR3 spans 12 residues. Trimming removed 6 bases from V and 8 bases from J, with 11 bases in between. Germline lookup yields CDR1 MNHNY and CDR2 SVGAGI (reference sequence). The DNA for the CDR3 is TGTGCCAGCAGAGAGGGGGGGAAGCCCCAGCATTTT. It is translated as CASREGGKPQHF.

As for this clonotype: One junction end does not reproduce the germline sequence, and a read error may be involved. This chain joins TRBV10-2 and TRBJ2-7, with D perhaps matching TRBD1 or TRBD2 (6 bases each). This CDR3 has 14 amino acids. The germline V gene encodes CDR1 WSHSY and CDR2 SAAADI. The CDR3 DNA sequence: TGCGCCAGCAGTGAGGGAGGGGGGTCCTACGAGCGGTACTTC. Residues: CASSEGGGSYERYF.

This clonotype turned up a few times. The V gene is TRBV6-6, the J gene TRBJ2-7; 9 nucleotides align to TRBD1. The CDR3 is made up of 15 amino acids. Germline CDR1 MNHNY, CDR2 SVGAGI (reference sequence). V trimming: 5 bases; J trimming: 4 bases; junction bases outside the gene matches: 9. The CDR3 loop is CASSPQGQGGYEQYF. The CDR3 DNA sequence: TGTGCCAGCAGTCCCCAGGGACAGGGAGGTTACGAGCAGTACTTC.

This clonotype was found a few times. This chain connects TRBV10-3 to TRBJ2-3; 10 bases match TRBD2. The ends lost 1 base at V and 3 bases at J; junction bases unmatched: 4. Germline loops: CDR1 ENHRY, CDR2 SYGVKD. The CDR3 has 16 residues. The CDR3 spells CAISEWLAGVTDTQYF. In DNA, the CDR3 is TGTGCCATCAGTGAGTGGCTAGCGGGAGTAACAGATACGCAGTATTTT.

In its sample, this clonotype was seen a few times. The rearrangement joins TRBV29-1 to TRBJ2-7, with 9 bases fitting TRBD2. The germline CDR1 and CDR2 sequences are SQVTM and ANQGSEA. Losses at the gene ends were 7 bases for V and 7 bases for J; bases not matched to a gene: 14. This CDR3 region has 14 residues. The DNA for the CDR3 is TGCAGCGGCAGAGCGTCGGGACTAGCTGGGGAGCAGTACTTC. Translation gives CSGRASGLAGEQYF.

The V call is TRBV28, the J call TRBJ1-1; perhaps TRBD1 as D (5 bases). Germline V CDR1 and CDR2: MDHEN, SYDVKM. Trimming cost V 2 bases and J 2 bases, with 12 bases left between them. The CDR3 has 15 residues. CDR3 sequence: CASSLEGATNTEAFF. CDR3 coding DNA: TGTGCCAGCAGTTTAGAAGGGGCTACAAACACTGAAGCTTTCTTT.

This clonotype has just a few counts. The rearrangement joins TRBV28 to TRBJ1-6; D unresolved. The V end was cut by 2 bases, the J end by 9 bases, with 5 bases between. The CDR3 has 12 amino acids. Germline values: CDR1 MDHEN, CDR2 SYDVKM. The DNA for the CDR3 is TGTGCCAGCAGTTTAATAGGTTCACCCCTCCACTTT. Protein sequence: CASSLIGSPLHF.

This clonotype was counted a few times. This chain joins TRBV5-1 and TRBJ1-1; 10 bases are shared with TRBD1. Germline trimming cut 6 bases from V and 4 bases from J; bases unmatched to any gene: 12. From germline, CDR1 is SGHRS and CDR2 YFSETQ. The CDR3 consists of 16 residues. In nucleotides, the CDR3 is TGCGCCAGCAACGCCGGGACAGGGGTCGGTACCACTGAAGCTTTCTTT. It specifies CASNAGTGVGTTEAFF.

The chain's CDR3 is CSVPGQPINEQFF. Here the CDR3 DNA reads TGCAGTGTCCCTGGACAGCCCATCAATGAGCAGTTCTTC. The chain links TRBV20-1 to TRBJ2-1; possible D gene TRBD1, 6 bases. Germline CDR1 reads DFQATT; CDR2 reads SNEGSKA (reference sequence). There are 13 residues in the CDR3. The ends were cut back, 7 bases at V and 6 bases at J, with 16 bases in the middle.

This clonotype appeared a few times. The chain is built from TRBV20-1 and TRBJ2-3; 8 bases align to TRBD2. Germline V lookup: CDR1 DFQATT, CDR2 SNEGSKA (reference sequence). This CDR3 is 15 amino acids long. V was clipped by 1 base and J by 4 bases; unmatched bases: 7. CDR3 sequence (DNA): TGCAGTGCTAGAGTCCCCGGGACTAGATCAGATACGCAGTATTTT. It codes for CSARVPGTRSDTQYF.

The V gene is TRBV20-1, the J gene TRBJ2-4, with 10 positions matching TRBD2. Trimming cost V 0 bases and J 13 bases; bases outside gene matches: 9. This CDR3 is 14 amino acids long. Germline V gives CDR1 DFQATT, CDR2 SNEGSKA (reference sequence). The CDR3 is CSARDESGRVGQYF. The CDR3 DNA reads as TGCAGTGCTAGAGATGAAAGCGGGAGGGTTGGGCAGTACTTC.

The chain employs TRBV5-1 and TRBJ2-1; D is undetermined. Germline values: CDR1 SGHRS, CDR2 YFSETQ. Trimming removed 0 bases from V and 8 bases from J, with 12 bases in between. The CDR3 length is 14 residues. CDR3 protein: CASSLGSQGYEQFF. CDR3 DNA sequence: TGCGCCAGCAGCTTGGGGAGTCAAGGGTATGAGCAGTTCTTC. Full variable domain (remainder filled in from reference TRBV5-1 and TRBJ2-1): KAGVTQTPRYLIKTRGQQVTLSCSPISGHRSVSWYQQTPGQGLQFLFEYFSETQRNKGNFPGRFSGRQFSNSRSEMNVSTLELGDSALYLCASSLGSQGYEQFFGPGTRLTVL.

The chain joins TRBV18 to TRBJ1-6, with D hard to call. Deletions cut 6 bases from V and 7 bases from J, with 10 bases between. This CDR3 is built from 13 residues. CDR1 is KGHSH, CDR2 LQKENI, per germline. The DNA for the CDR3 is TGTGCCAGCTCGGGAGCTCCAAATTCACCCCTCCACTTT. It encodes CASSGAPNSPLHF.

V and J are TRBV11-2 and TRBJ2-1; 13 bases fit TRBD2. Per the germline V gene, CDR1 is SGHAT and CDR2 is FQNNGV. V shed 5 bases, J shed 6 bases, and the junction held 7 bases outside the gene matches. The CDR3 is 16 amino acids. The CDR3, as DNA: TGTGCCAGCAGCCCGGGACTAGCGGGAAGGGGCAATGAGCAGTTCTTC. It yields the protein CASSPGLAGRGNEQFF. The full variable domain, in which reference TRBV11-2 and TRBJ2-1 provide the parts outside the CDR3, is EAGVAQSPRYKIIEKRQSVAFWCNPISGHATLYWYQQILGQGPKLLIQFQNNGVVDDSQLPKDRFSAERLKGVDSTLKIQPAKLEDSAVYLCASSPGLAGRGNEQFFGPGTRLTVL.

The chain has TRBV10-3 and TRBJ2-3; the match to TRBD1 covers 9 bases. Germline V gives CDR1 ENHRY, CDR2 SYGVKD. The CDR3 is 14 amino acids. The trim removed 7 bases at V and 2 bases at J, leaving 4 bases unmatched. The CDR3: CAIKQGAVTDTQYF. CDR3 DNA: TGTGCCATCAAACAGGGGGCTGTCACAGATACGCAGTATTTT.

Here the CDR3 reads CASSLGDRGLDGYTF. As DNA, the CDR3 is TGTGCCAGCAGCTTGGGGGACAGGGGGCTTGATGGCTACACCTTC. This rearrangement joins TRBV7-9 to TRBJ1-2; TRBD1 agrees at 12 bases. The CDR3 loop spans 15 amino acids. V shed 3 bases and J 6 bases; nucleotides not matched to a gene: 5. Per germline, CDR1 SEHNR and CDR2 FQNEAQ (reference sequence). Complete variable domain (other parts from reference TRBV7-9 and TRBJ1-2): DTGVSQNPRHKITKRGQNVTFRCDPISEHNRLYWYRQTLGQGPEFLTYFQNEAQLEKSRLLSDRFSAERPKGSFSTLEIQRTEQGDSAMYLCASSLGDRGLDGYTFGSGTRLTVV.

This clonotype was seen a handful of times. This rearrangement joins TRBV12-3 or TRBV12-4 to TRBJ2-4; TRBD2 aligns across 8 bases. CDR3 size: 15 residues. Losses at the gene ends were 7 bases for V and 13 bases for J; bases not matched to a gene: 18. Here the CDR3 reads CASTLGLVGLGEQYF. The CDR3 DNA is TGTGCCAGCACCCTGGGACTAGTTGGGCTGGGTGAGCAGTACTTC.

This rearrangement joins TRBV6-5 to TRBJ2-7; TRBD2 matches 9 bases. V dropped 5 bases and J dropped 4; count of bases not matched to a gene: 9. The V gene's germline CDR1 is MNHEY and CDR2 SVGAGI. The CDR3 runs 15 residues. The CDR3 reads CASSTLAGDGYEQYF. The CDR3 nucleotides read TGTGCCAGCAGTACATTAGCGGGAGATGGTTACGAGCAGTACTTC.

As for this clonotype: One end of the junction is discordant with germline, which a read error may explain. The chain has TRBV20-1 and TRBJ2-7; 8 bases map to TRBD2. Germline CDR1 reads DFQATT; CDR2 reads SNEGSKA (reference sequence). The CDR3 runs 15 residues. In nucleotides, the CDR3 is TGCAGTGCCGGATTGCCTCGGGGGGGCTCCTACAAGCAGTACTTC. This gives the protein CSAGLPRGGSYKQYF.

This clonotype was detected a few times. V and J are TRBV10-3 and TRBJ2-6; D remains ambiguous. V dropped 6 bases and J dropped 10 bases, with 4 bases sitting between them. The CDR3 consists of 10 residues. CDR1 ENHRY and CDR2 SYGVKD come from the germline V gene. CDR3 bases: TGTGCCATCAGCGCTAACGTCCTGACTTTC. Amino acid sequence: CAISANVLTF.

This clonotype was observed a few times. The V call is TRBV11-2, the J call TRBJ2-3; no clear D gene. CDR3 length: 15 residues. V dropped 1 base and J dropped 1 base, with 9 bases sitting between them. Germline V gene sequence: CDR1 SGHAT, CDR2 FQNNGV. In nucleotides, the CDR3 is TGTGCCAGCAGCTTAGTACCATTCCGCACAGATACGCAGTATTTT. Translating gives CASSLVPFRTDTQYF.

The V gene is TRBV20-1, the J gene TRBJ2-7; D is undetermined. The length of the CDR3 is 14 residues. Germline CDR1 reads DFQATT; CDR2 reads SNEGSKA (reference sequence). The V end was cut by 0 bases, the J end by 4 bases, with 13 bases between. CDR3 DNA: TGCAGTGCTAGAGATAGTTCTAATTCTTACGAGCAGTACTTC. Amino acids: CSARDSSNSYEQYF.